The next 30 T cell receptor beta chains were all read from a single sample in a study of control samples from healthy donors and cancer patients. Method: immunoSEQ multiplex PCR; TCRdb's copy keeps in-frame clones and lacks some. The data hold about 100,000 clones, with about 90% observed a single time. Sequencing input: blood. The receptors here all came from a woman between 45 and 60 years old in good health.

V gene TRBV4-2 combines with J gene TRBJ1-4; D gene unclear. Germline loops: CDR1 LGHNA, CDR2 YNFKEQ. V was trimmed by 3 bases and J by 5 bases, leaving 16 bases between them. CDR3 length: 16 residues. The CDR3 sequence is CASSQRGSGQNEKLFF. In nucleotides, the CDR3 is TGTGCCAGCAGCCAGCGGGGTAGCGGGCAGAATGAAAAACTGTTTTTT.

The chain combines TRBV27 with TRBJ2-5; 9 bases agree with TRBD2. This CDR3 spans 15 amino acids. In germline, CDR1 is MNHEY, CDR2 SMNVEV (reference sequence). With V trimmed by 2 bases and J by 1 base, 2 bases remained unmatched. CDR3 in amino acids: CASSLAGGGQETQYF. The CDR3 coding sequence is TGTGCCAGCAGTTTAGCGGGAGGGGGCCAAGAGACCCAGTACTTC.

The chain is built from TRBV3-1 (or the pseudogene TRBV3-2) and TRBJ2-1, with TRBD2 identical over 10 bases. J was trimmed by 5 bases and V by 0 bases; bases with no gene match: 10. The CDR3 spans 18 residues. Germline V CDR1 and CDR2: LGHDT, YNNKEL (reference sequence). CDR3 sequence reads: CASSQEGASGSMDNEQFF. The CDR3 coding sequence is TGTGCCAGCAGCCAAGAGGGGGCTAGCGGGAGTATGGACAATGAGCAGTTCTTC.

V usage is TRBV7-3 and J usage is TRBJ2-3; D may be TRBD1 or TRBD2 (5 bases each). CDR3 length: 15 residues. V lost 5 bases, J lost 2 bases, and 14 bases lay in between. Germline V gene data show CDR1 as SGHTA and CDR2 as FQGTGA. This chain's CDR3 is CASSIGTTTTDTQYF. Written as DNA, the CDR3 is TGTGCCAGCAGCATCGGGACCACGACCACAGATACGCAGTATTTT.

The chain carries TRBV5-1 and TRBJ2-1, with D possibly matching TRBD1 (5 bases). The CDR3 sequence is 16 residues long. V was pared by 4 bases and J by 0 bases, with 14 bases between. Germline V gene lookup returns CDR1 SGHRS and CDR2 YFSETQ. For the CDR3, the DNA is TGCGCCAGCAGCCCTTTTCAGGGTAGCTCCTACAATGAGCAGTTCTTC. Translating gives CASSPFQGSSYNEQFF.

The chain is built from TRBV6-5 and TRBJ1-2, with 8 bases aligning to TRBD1. The CDR3 is made up of 14 amino acids. CDR1 MNHEY and CDR2 SVGAGI come from the germline V gene. V gave up 6 bases and J gave up 2 bases; unmatched junction bases: 5. CDR3 DNA sequence: TGTGCCAGCAGGTGGACAGGGATAAACTATGGCTACACCTTC. Translating gives CASRWTGINYGYTF.

This chain connects TRBV13 to TRBJ1-6; perhaps TRBD1 as D (6 bases). Per germline, CDR1 PRHDT and CDR2 FYEKMQ (reference sequence). Trimming pared 5 bases from V and 6 bases from J, leaving 11 bases between. This CDR3 has 14 residues. The CDR3 spells CASSLTGLNSPLHF. For the CDR3, the DNA is TGTGCCAGCAGCCTGACAGGACTTAATTCACCCCTCCACTTT.

In this sample, this clone turned up a few times. The CDR3 here is CASSLAGGANEKLFF. The CDR3 DNA sequence: TGTGCCAGCAGCTTAGCCGGGGGTGCTAATGAAAAACTGTTTTTT. The chain is built from TRBV7-9 and TRBJ1-4; D may be TRBD1 (5 bases). V was cut by 0 bases and J by 3 bases, with 8 bases left in between. The CDR3 length is 15 residues. Germline-derived CDR1 and CDR2 are SEHNR and FQNEAQ (reference sequence).

As concerns this clone: Other nucleotide sequences from this sample produce the same CDR3. V usage is TRBV27 and J usage is TRBJ1-5; D ambiguous. Germline values: CDR1 MNHEY, CDR2 SMNVEV (reference sequence). V gave up 0 bases and J gave up 4 bases, with 4 bases separating them. The CDR3 is 13 amino acids. CDR3 in amino acids: CASSLSGNQPQHF. As DNA, the CDR3 is TGTGCCAGCAGTTTATCGGGGAATCAGCCCCAGCATTTT.

This clone was detected only once. CDR3 nucleotides: TGTGCCAGCAGCTTCGCGACAGGGTTTGAGACCCAGTACTTC. It is translated as CASSFATGFETQYF. The rearrangement links TRBV11-2 to TRBJ2-5; 7 positions agree with TRBD1. Trimming at V came to 3 bases and at J to 5 bases, leaving 6 bases not matched to a gene. Per the germline V gene, CDR1 is SGHAT and CDR2 is FQNNGV. This CDR3 comprises 14 residues.

V is TRBV7-9 and J is TRBJ1-1; TRBD1 agrees at 9 bases. CDR1 and CDR2 (germline): SEHNR, FQNEAQ (reference sequence). Unmatched junction bases numbered 9, after V lost 5 bases and J lost 5 bases. The CDR3 sequence is 15 residues long. CDR3 bases: TGTGCCAGCAGCCCACCCGGGACAGGGAAAACTGAAGCTTTCTTT. Translating gives CASSPPGTGKTEAFF.

V and J are TRBV11-2 and TRBJ2-2; possible D gene TRBD2, 6 bases. The CDR3 contains 13 residues. V was pared by 11 bases and J by 2 bases, with 12 bases between. The V gene's germline CDR1 is SGHAT and CDR2 FQNNGV. The CDR3 region has the DNA TGTGCCCTCACTAGCTACAACACCGGGGAGCTGTTTTTT. This gives the protein CALTSYNTGELFF.

With regard to this clone: A junction end diverges from the germline sequence, so it may reflect a read error. CDR3 DNA sequence: TGTGCTAGTGGACCGACGACAGGGGCTAACTTC. Amino acid sequence: CASGPTTGANF. The chain is built from TRBV12-5 and TRBJ2-5, with 8 bases lining up with TRBD1. CDR1 is LGHNT and CDR2 is FRNRAP in the germline V gene. The CDR3 totals 11 residues.

V usage is TRBV30 and J usage is TRBJ1-5; no clear D gene. Germline-derived CDR1 and CDR2 are GTSNPN and SVGIG (reference sequence). The CDR3 loop spans 12 amino acids. The germline V and J ends were trimmed by 5 bases and 4 bases, with 9 bases remaining between them. CDR3 in DNA: TGTGCCTGGGGGGAGGGTAATCAGCCCCAGCATTTT. Translated, it gives CAWGEGNQPQHF.

V gene TRBV5-1 combines with J gene TRBJ2-3; the D gene is possibly TRBD1 (5 bases). The ends were cut back, 0 bases at V and 4 bases at J, with 6 bases in the middle. The length of the CDR3 is 13 residues. CDR1 SGHRS and CDR2 YFSETQ come from the germline V gene. The CDR3 here is CASSLGGADTQYF. The DNA of the CDR3 is TGCGCCAGCAGCTTGGGGGGCGCAGATACGCAGTATTTT.

This chain connects TRBV11-2 to TRBJ2-3; D gene uncertain. V shed 5 bases and J shed 3 bases, with 12 bases lying between them. This CDR3 region has 14 residues. The germline gives CDR1 SGHAT, CDR2 FQNNGV. The CDR3 is CASSLLLQTDTQYF. CDR3 in DNA: TGTGCCAGCAGCCTACTACTACAAACAGATACGCAGTATTTT.

The gene calls are TRBV25-1 and TRBJ1-6, with D uncertain. The CDR3 loop spans 13 amino acids. Germline-derived CDR1 and CDR2 are MGHDK and SYGVNS. Trimming stripped 7 bases from V and 6 bases from J, with 10 bases between. The CDR3 bases are TGTGCCAGCACCAGTTTACGTAATTCACCCCTCCACTTT. Translated: CASTSLRNSPLHF.

The chain combines TRBV11-2 with TRBJ1-3, with D uncertain. This CDR3 is built from 12 residues. Germline V gene lookup returns CDR1 SGHAT and CDR2 FQNNGV. Trimming cost V 3 bases and J 8 bases, with 8 bases left between them. In nucleotides, the CDR3 is TGTGCCAGCAGCTTTAAGCCAGACACCATATATTTT. It translates to CASSFKPDTIYF.

The chain links TRBV5-6 to TRBJ2-1; no clear D gene. The CDR3 contains 13 residues. Germline V gene sequence: CDR1 SGHDT, CDR2 YYEEEE. V was cut by 2 bases and J by 8 bases, with 11 bases left in between. The CDR3 DNA follows: TGTGCCAGCAGCTTCGTTGGGGTGGATGAGCAGTTCTTC. Protein sequence: CASSFVGVDEQFF.

CDR3 protein: CASRPDRRLEAFF. Here the CDR3 DNA reads TGTGCCAGCAGACCCGACAGGCGCCTTGAAGCTTTCTTT. V usage is TRBV6-5 and J usage is TRBJ1-1, with D possibly TRBD1 on 6 matching bases. The ends were cut back, 6 bases at V and 7 bases at J, with 15 bases in the middle. Germline values: CDR1 MNHEY, CDR2 SVGAGI. The CDR3 has 13 residues.

This clone was seen only a few times. V is TRBV6-5 and J is TRBJ2-7; D uncertain. Trimming pared 11 bases from V and 0 bases from J, leaving 8 bases between. The CDR3 totals 11 residues. Germline CDR1 reads MNHEY; CDR2 reads SVGAGI. The CDR3 sequence is CACRSSYEQYV. The CDR3 DNA reads as TGTGCCTGTCGTAGCTCCTACGAGCAGTACGTC.

The CDR3 bases are TGTGCCAGCAGTGAACTTTCGGGGCGCGGAGGCTACACCTTC. Its protein is CASSELSGRGGYTF. V is TRBV6-4 and J is TRBJ1-2; D perhaps matches TRBD1 (5 bases). From germline, CDR1 is MRHNA and CDR2 SNTAGT. The V gene lost 3 bases and the J gene lost 8 bases, with 16 bases spanning the gap. The CDR3 is 14 residues long.

The chain uses TRBV6-5 and TRBJ1-2; no clear D gene. The V end was cut by 5 bases, the J end by 8 bases, with 12 bases between. This CDR3 is 12 amino acids long. Germline lookup yields CDR1 MNHEY and CDR2 SVGAGI. This CDR3 is CASSPGLGGYTF. CDR3 nucleotides: TGTGCCAGCAGTCCCGGTTTGGGCGGCTACACCTTC.

This sequence joins TRBV29-1 and TRBJ1-1; possible D gene TRBD1, 6 bases. CDR3 length: 14 amino acids. Germline V gene lookup returns CDR1 SQVTM and CDR2 ANQGSEA. The germline V and J ends were trimmed by 7 bases and 0 bases, with 15 bases remaining between them. The CDR3 here is CSAKQGILNTEAFF. The CDR3 DNA follows: TGCAGCGCCAAACAGGGTATACTGAACACTGAAGCTTTCTTT.

The rearrangement joins TRBV7-2 to TRBJ1-6; D is possibly TRBD1 (6 bases). Trimming pared 6 bases from V and 2 bases from J, leaving 11 bases between. This CDR3 has 15 amino acids. CDR1 and CDR2 from the germline V gene are SGHTA and FQGNSA. This CDR3 is CASSNGQTYNSPLHF. The CDR3 DNA reads TGTGCCAGCAGTAATGGACAGACCTATAATTCACCCCTCCACTTT.

CDR3 coding DNA: TGTGCCAGCAGCTTGGTACTCCCTAATGAGCAGTTCTTC. Translated, it gives CASSLVLPNEQFF. V and J are TRBV11-1 and TRBJ2-1; D remains unclear. Germline CDR1 and CDR2: SGHAT and FQDESV (reference sequence). V was clipped by 3 bases and J by 7 bases, with 10 bases between them. The CDR3 totals 13 residues.

The rearrangement uses TRBV30 and TRBJ2-1, with a weak D call TRBD1 (5 bases). The germline CDR1 and CDR2 sequences are GTSNPN and SVGIG (reference sequence). The CDR3 runs 14 residues. V lost 4 bases, J lost 0 bases, and 10 bases lay in between. The CDR3 DNA reads as TGTGCCTGGATGTGGCAGGGCTCCTACAATGAGCAGTTCTTC. Translation gives CAWMWQGSYNEQFF.

By share, this clone counts as medium-sized. This chain uses TRBV18 with TRBJ1-4, with 8 bases lining up with TRBD1. Trimming took 8 bases from V and 4 from J; bases not matched to a gene: 3. This CDR3 contains 13 residues. Germline assignment: CDR1 KGHSH and CDR2 LQKENI. CDR3 residues: CASGQGFNEKLFF. The CDR3 bases are TGTGCCAGCGGACAGGGATTTAATGAAAAACTGTTTTTT.

This chain uses TRBV30 with TRBJ1-4, with a possible D match to TRBD1 (6 bases). V shed 0 bases and J shed 8 bases, with 13 bases lying between them. CDR1 and CDR2 from the germline V gene are GTSNPN and SVGIG (reference sequence). This CDR3 spans 14 amino acids. In DNA, the CDR3 is TGTGCCTGGAGTGTGTCAGGGGTTGGCGAAAAACTGTTTTTT. This translates into CAWSVSGVGEKLFF.

The chain uses TRBV5-8 and TRBJ1-5; 11 nucleotides align to TRBD1. The CDR3 extends over 17 amino acids. Germline CDR1 SGHTS, CDR2 YDEGEE. V was pared by 0 bases and J by 6 bases, with 8 bases of the junction left unmatched. The CDR3 DNA follows: TGTGCCAGCAGCTTGGGGGATAGGACAGGGGGCATTCAGCCCCAGCATTTT. It is translated as CASSLGDRTGGIQPQHF.